Below are 20 T cell receptor beta chains sequenced from a single sample in a study of cytomegalovirus exposure and HLA in healthy donors. With 60 Vbeta and 13 Jbeta primers, the PCR was carried out. Clones were read by immunoSEQ multiplex PCR, and TCRdb kept only the in-frame ones, dropping some. This sample yields roughly 86,000 clones, of which roughly three fifths are seen a single time; about 3.9% belongs to the top ten. What was sequenced was PBMCs. Receptors originate from a man aged 25 to 40 in good health and CMV-seronegative.

The sample holds a few counts of this clone. V and J are TRBV7-9 and TRBJ2-5, with D possibly TRBD2 on 6 matching bases. This CDR3 contains 18 residues. Germline CDR1 reads SEHNR; CDR2 reads FQNEAQ (reference sequence). Trimming took off 4 bases at V and 0 bases at J, with 21 bases between the two ends. The CDR3 bases are TGTGCCAGCAGCTCCCCCGCACTGGGGGGATTATACCAAGAGACCCAGTACTTC. As protein: CASSSPALGGLYQETQYF. Drawing the rest from reference TRBV7-9 and TRBJ2-5, the complete variable domain is DTGVSQNPRHKITKRGQNVTFRCDPISEHNRLYWYRQTLGQGPEFLTYFQNEAQLEKSRLLSDRFSAERPKGSFSTLEIQRTEQGDSAMYLCASSSPALGGLYQETQYFGPGTRLLVL.

The J gene is TRBJ2-1, the V gene TRBV7-9; 10 bases line up with TRBD2. The CDR3 runs 17 residues. Germline CDR1 is SEHNR and CDR2 is FQNEAQ (reference sequence). V trimming: 2 bases; J trimming: 8 bases; junction bases outside the gene matches: 12. The CDR3 DNA reads TGTGCCAGCAGCTTATTCCCATTCCCTAGCGGGAGTGATGAGCAGTTCTTC. Its translation: CASSLFPFPSGSDEQFF.

A note on this clone: One end of the junction does not line up with germline, which may come from a read error. V and J are TRBV7-9 and TRBJ1-1; maybe TRBD1 (5 bases). Germline V gene data show CDR1 as SEHNR and CDR2 as FQNEAQ (reference sequence). The CDR3 consists of 12 residues. The CDR3 protein is CSSSSRGIEAFF. For the CDR3, the DNA is TGTTCCAGCAGTAGCCGGGGGATAGAAGCTTTCTTT.

In DNA, the CDR3 is TGTGCCACCGGGGGACGCTCAGTTTATCAGCCCCAGCATTTT. Its translation: CATGGRSVYQPQHF. The chain carries TRBV28 and TRBJ1-5, with D possibly TRBD1 on 5 matching bases. Germline V gives CDR1 MDHEN, CDR2 SYDVKM. V was trimmed by 10 bases and J by 5 bases, leaving 18 bases between them. The CDR3 consists of 14 residues.

A single count supports this clone. The chain combines TRBV27 with TRBJ2-5; D perhaps matches TRBD2 (5 bases). The CDR3 loop spans 15 amino acids. V lost 4 bases and J 1 base, leaving 13 bases between the germline ends. Germline CDR1 and CDR2: MNHEY and SMNVEV (reference sequence). CDR3 DNA: TGTGCCAGCAGTTGGGTTGGGAGCGGCCAAGAGACCCAGTACTTC. Translated, it gives CASSWVGSGQETQYF.

V and J are TRBV4-1 and TRBJ1-6; D remains unclear. Germline V gene lookup returns CDR1 MGHRA and CDR2 YSYEKL. The CDR3 is 15 residues long. Trimming removed 0 bases at V and 7 bases at J, with 10 bases between. The CDR3 reads CASSQEGGRNSPLHF. CDR3 nucleotide sequence: TGCGCCAGCAGCCAAGAGGGAGGGAGAAATTCACCCCTCCACTTT.

The genes are TRBV16 and TRBJ1-1, with D unresolved. Trimming stripped 4 bases from V and 3 bases from J, with 12 bases between. The CDR3 sequence is 14 residues long. The V gene's germline CDR1 is KGHSY and CDR2 FQNENV. In DNA form, the CDR3 reads TGTGCCAGCAGCCGCTATCCCGGGGACACTGAAGCTTTCTTT. Its translation: CASSRYPGDTEAFF.

This clone was counted a single time. The rearrangement uses TRBV7-9 and TRBJ1-6; the D gene is possibly TRBD1 (6 bases). The CDR3 runs 14 residues. Trimming stripped 8 bases from V and 3 bases from J, with 11 bases between. Germline assignment: CDR1 SEHNR and CDR2 FQNEAQ (reference sequence). DNA for the CDR3: TGTGCCAGCGGTGTACAGGGCTATAATTCACCCCTCCACTTT. Its protein is CASGVQGYNSPLHF.

The chain carries TRBV10-3 and TRBJ2-7; TRBD2 matches at 7 bases. The CDR3 is 14 residues long. Looked up from germline, CDR1 is ENHRY and CDR2 is SYGVKD. After removal of 2 bases from V and 3 bases from J, the junction contained 4 bases not matched to a gene. CDR3 bases: TGTGCCATCAGTGAGGACGGGGGGAGCTACGAGCAGTACTTC. The encoded protein is CAISEDGGSYEQYF.

This clone was seen only a few times. The gene calls are TRBV4-1 and TRBJ1-2, with D perhaps matching TRBD1 (6 bases). This CDR3 is 16 amino acids long. V gave up 0 bases and J gave up 4 bases, with 15 bases separating them. Looked up from germline, CDR1 is MGHRA and CDR2 is YSYEKL. CDR3 loop: CASSQDGRGQSYGYTF. CDR3 bases: TGCGCCAGCAGCCAAGATGGGCGGGGGCAGAGCTATGGCTACACCTTC.

This clone is a singleton in its sample. The chain has TRBV6-6 and TRBJ2-1, with TRBD1 matching over 7 bases. Germline V gene sequence: CDR1 MNHNY, CDR2 SVGAGI (reference sequence). After removal of 8 bases from V and 2 bases from J, the junction contained 6 bases not matched to a gene. The CDR3 consists of 14 residues. The CDR3 reads CASLEQGPYNEQFF. CDR3 DNA sequence: TGTGCCAGCCTAGAACAGGGGCCCTACAATGAGCAGTTCTTC.

This clone was picked up a small number of times. The chain is built from TRBV5-1 and TRBJ1-2, with unresolved D. Trimming shortened V by 0 bases and J by 0 bases, and 9 bases separated the two germline ends. Germline-derived CDR1 and CDR2 are SGHRS and YFSETQ. This CDR3 region has 15 residues. CDR3 in amino acids: CASSLAGVTNYGYTF. Written as DNA, the CDR3 is TGCGCCAGCAGCTTGGCCGGGGTAACTAACTATGGCTACACCTTC.

This chain links TRBV5-1 with TRBJ1-6; 7 nucleotides match TRBD1. This CDR3 is built from 17 residues. The V gene's germline CDR1 is SGHRS and CDR2 YFSETQ. J lost 5 bases, V lost 3 bases, and 11 bases had no gene match. CDR3 DNA: TGCGCCAGCAGCTGGGCCCTCACAGGGGCAAATAATTCACCCCTCCACTTT. Amino acid sequence: CASSWALTGANNSPLHF.

The chain is built from TRBV7-3 and TRBJ2-2, with a weak D call TRBD2 (6 bases). This CDR3 spans 16 amino acids. Trimming removed 5 bases at V and 0 bases at J, with 13 bases between. CDR1 is SGHTA, CDR2 FQGTGA, per germline. The CDR3 coding sequence is TGTGCCAGCAGCCGCAATAGCGGCGCGAACACCGGGGAGCTGTTTTTT. This encodes CASSRNSGANTGELFF.

V and J are TRBV4-2 and TRBJ2-1; the match to TRBD2 covers 9 bases. The V and J ends lost 0 bases and 5 bases, in that order; junction bases with no gene match: 8. The CDR3 length is 17 residues. Germline V gives CDR1 LGHNA, CDR2 YNFKEQ. The CDR3 DNA reads as TGTGCCAGCAGCCAAGATCGGGATAGCGGGAGTCACAATGAGCAGTTCTTC. Its protein product is CASSQDRDSGSHNEQFF.

CDR3 in amino acids: CAIGLAGTDGQFF. The CDR3 region has the DNA TGTGCCATCGGACTAGCGGGAACCGATGGGCAGTTCTTC. The chain uses TRBV10-3 and TRBJ2-1, with 12 positions matching TRBD2. The germline V gene encodes CDR1 ENHRY and CDR2 SYGVKD. Trimming took 8 bases from V and 12 from J; bases not matched to a gene: 8. This CDR3 has 13 residues.

V gene TRBV4-1 combines with J gene TRBJ2-1; TRBD2 agrees at 11 bases. This CDR3 contains 17 residues. Germline CDR1 MGHRA, CDR2 YSYEKL. V was clipped by 0 bases and J by 4 bases; unmatched bases: 5. The CDR3 bases are TGCGCCAGCAGCCAAGATCAGATAGCGGGAGGGTACAATGAGCAGTTCTTC. Encoded protein: CASSQDQIAGGYNEQFF.

This clone was counted between two and nine times. This chain links TRBV2 with TRBJ1-5; 7 bases match TRBD1. V was pared by 7 bases and J by 6 bases, with 6 bases of the junction left unmatched. The CDR3 totals 13 residues. Per germline, CDR1 SNHLY and CDR2 FYNNEI. The CDR3, as DNA: TGTGCCAGCACCCTAACAGGGGCTCAGCCCCAGCATTTT. Translation gives CASTLTGAQPQHF.

In its sample, this clone was seen once. The chain couples TRBV7-8 to TRBJ2-5; perhaps TRBD1 as D (5 bases). The length of the CDR3 is 14 residues. Trimming removed 4 bases from V and 9 bases from J, with 18 bases in between. Germline CDR1 is SGHVS and CDR2 is FQNEAQ. CDR3 region: CASSSPRPRAAQYF. CDR3 sequence (DNA): TGTGCCAGCAGCTCCCCGAGACCCAGGGCGGCCCAGTACTTC.

The chain couples TRBV5-1 to TRBJ2-5; 10 bases fit TRBD2. Trimming removed 4 bases from V and 2 bases from J; junction bases left unmatched: 11. The CDR3 runs 17 residues. Germline loops: CDR1 SGHRS, CDR2 YFSETQ. The CDR3 sequence is CASSAVLAGSTQETQYF. Here the CDR3 DNA reads TGCGCCAGCAGCGCCGTACTAGCGGGGTCGACTCAAGAGACCCAGTACTTC.